This T cell receptor beta chain was captured in a study of blood T cell repertoires in COVID-19. Assay used: immunoSEQ multiplex PCR; TCRdb lists only in-frame clones, some missing. The table shows some 220,000 clones, with around 89% occurring only once. V lost 0 bases and J 3 bases, leaving 11 bases between the germline ends. The CDR3 loop spans 16 amino acids. Germline V gene data show CDR1 as LGHDT and CDR2 as YNNKEL (reference sequence). This receptor was obtained from a woman aged 18-29 years in a cohort exposed to, infected with or recovered from COVID-19 (not recorded which). The sequenced sample was PBMCs or T cells enriched from blood (not recorded which). The V and J genes are TRBV3-1 (or the pseudogene TRBV3-2) and TRBJ1-4, with D tentatively TRBD1 (6 bases). Here the CDR3 DNA reads TGTGCCAGCAGCCAAGATTTCGGGGGGCCTAATGAAAAACTGTTTTTT. As protein: CASSQDFGGPNEKLFF.